This T cell receptor beta chain was recorded in a study of T-cell memory formation after mild COVID-19 (dated by TCRdb to about 2021). At the level of the whole study: Most TCR sequence clusters were specific to one of the two donors. Two young, previously healthy adult volunteers made up the cohort, one male and one female. Longitudinal TCRalpha and TCRbeta repertoire sequencing tracked T-cell clones expanding and contracting after mild COVID-19 in two donors. General study outcomes and caveats: The study covered only a couple of mild cases, and larger cohorts including severe cases with pre-infection samples were considered necessary. Contracting CD4+ clones appeared mostly in the CM and EM memory subsets, whereas CD8+ clones were enriched in EMRA. Some responding clones were detected in pre-infection memory, which suggested that pre-existing cross-reactive memory T cells had joined the SARS-CoV-2 response. The second-wave clones that peaked on day 37 were not confirmed to be SARS-CoV-2 specific. Clones contracting from day 15 to 85 had balanced CD4/CD8 phenotypes, while a second wave expanding from day 15 to 37 was biased towards CD4+.

This clonotype was seen only a few times. Its antigen is not yet known. The input lacks base qualities; no much larger clone sits a single base away. The germline V gene encodes CDR1 LNHNV and CDR2 YYDKDF (reference sequence). V loses 2 bases at its end and J loses 7 bases; junction bases beyond the gene matches: 3. The CDR3 runs 14 residues from the cysteine to the phenylalanine. This entry keeps only the CDR3 DNA: 42 bases, framed from base 1. The sample was run on an Illumina NovaSeq 6000. cDNA libraries for TCRalpha and TCRbeta were prepared by 5'RACE using constant-segment primers, with sample barcodes and unique molecular identifiers added. Trizol reagent was used to extract RNA from every sample. Library amplification was performed in two PCR steps, and a second sample barcode and Illumina TruSeq adapters were introduced in the second step. Sequencing of the libraries was done on an Illumina NovaSeq, producing 2 x 150 bp paired-end reads. The study's processing was this. Reads were demultiplexed and collapsed into UMI-guided consensus sequences with migec v1.2.7. Using mixcr v2.1.11, the UMI consensuses were aligned to TRA and TRB V and J templates and assembled into clonotypes. Clonotypes were classified as expanded or contracted when called significant by both edgeR and NoisET, with noise models trained on biological replicates. For edgeR calls, the cutoffs were a false discovery rate-adjusted p below 0.01 and a log2 fold-change threshold of 1. As an exploratory analysis of dynamics, PCA with hierarchical clustering was applied to max-normalized trajectories of the 1000 most abundant clonotypes. Separately sequenced CD4+ and CD8+ repertoires were used to assign a CD4 or CD8 phenotype to each responding clone. Using fastp trimming at Q25 and MiXCR clonotype assembly, TCRdb reanalyzed the public sequencing data and kept in-frame beta chains. Rows are combined by CDR3 protein, so each entry shows the most common genes and DNA. The V and J calls and clone size are TCRdb's, not the authors'. The sample contains around 130,000 distinct CDR3 sequences, 11% to 15% of them found a single time. 25% to 30% of the sample goes to the ten largest clones.

PBMCs were isolated by Ficoll-Paque density gradient centrifugation. This chain joins TRBV15 to TRBJ2-1, with 9 bases in between that match TRBD2. The sequenced material came from PBMCs or a T cell subset sorted from them (not recorded which). The clonotype comes from an adult woman who had mild COVID-19 (a few samples of this study predate the infection). The sample titles of this study are shuffled in the database, so cell type and time point are left out; the donor was told from shared clones. The CDR3 sequence is CATSRSLAGNEQFF. The bases are TGTGCCACCAGCAGATCTCTAGCGGGAAATGAGCAGTTCTTC. The entire variable domain, with the stretches around the CDR3 drawn from the reference TRBV15 and TRBJ2-1 proteins, is DAMVIQNPRYQVTQFGKPVTLSCSQTLNHNVMYWYQQKSSQAPKLLFHYYDKDFNNEADTPDNFQSRRPNTSFCFLDIRSPGLGDTAMYLCATSRSLAGNEQFFGPGTRLTVL.